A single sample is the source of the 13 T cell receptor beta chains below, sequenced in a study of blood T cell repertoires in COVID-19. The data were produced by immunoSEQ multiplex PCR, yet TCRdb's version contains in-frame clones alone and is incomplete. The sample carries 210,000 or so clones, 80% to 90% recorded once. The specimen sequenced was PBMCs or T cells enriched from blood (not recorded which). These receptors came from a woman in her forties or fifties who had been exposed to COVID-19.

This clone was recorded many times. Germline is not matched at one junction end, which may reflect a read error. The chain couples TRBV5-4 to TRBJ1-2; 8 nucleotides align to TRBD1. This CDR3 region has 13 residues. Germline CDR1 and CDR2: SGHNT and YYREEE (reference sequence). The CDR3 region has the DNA TGTGCCAGCAGCTTGACAGGGGGGCCGTTAATGTCCTTC. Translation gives CASSLTGGPLMSF.

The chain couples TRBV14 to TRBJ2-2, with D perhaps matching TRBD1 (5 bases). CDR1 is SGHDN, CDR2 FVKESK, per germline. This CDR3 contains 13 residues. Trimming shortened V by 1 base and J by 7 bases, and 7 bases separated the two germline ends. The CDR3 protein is CASSQGQGGELFF. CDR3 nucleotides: TGTGCCAGCAGCCAAGGGCAGGGCGGGGAGCTGTTTTTT.

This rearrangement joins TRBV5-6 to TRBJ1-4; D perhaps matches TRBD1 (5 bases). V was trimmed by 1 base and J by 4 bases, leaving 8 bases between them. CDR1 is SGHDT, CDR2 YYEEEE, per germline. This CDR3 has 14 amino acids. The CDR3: CASSLWGVNEKLFF. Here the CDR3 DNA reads TGTGCCAGCAGCTTGTGGGGGGTTAATGAAAAACTGTTTTTT.

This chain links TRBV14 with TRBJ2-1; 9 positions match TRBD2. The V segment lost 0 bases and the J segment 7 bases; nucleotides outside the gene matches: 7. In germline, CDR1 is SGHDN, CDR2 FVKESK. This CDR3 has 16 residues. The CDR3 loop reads CASSQDRAGGRNEQFF. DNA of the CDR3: TGTGCCAGCAGCCAAGATCGGGCGGGGGGGCGAAATGAGCAGTTCTTC. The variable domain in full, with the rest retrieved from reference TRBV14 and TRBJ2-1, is EAGVTQFPSHSVIEKGQTVTLRCDPISGHDNLYWYRRVMGKEIKFLLHFVKESKQDESGMPNNRFLAERTGGTYSTLKVQPAELEDSGVYFCASSQDRAGGRNEQFFGPGTRLTVL.

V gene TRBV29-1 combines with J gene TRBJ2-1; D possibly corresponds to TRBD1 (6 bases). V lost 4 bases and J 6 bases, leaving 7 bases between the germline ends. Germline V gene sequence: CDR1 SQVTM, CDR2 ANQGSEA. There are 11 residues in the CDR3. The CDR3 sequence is CSVGGGNEQFF. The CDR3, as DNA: TGCAGCGTTGGAGGGGGCAATGAGCAGTTCTTC.

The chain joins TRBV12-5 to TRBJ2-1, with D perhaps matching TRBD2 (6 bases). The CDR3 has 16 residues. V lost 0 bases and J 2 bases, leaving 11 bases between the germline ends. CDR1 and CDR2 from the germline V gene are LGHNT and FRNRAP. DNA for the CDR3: TGTGCTAGTGGTTTGGTACGGGGGAGCACCTACAATGAGCAGTTCTTC. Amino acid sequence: CASGLVRGSTYNEQFF.

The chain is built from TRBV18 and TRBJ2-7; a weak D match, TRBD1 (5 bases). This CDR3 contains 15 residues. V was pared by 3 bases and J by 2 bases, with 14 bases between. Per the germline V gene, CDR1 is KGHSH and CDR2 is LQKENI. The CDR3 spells CASSPGQGHTYEQYF. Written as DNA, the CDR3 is TGTGCCAGCTCACCTGGGCAGGGCCACACCTACGAGCAGTACTTC.

CDR3 region: CASSFFARGGEHSPLHF. CDR3 bases: TGTGCCAGCAGTTTCTTTGCTCGGGGAGGTGAGCATTCACCCCTCCACTTT. The genes are TRBV27 and TRBJ1-6; D call uncertain. This CDR3 region has 17 residues. CDR1 MNHEY and CDR2 SMNVEV come from the germline V gene (reference sequence). The V end lost 3 bases, the J end lost 8 bases, and 20 bases lay between the germline ends.

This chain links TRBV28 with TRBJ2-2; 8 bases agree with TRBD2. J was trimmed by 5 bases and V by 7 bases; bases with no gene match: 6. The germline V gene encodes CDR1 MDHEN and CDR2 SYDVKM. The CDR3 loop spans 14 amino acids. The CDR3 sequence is CASKWRGATGELFF. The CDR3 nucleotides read TGTGCCAGCAAGTGGCGGGGGGCTACCGGGGAGCTGTTTTTT.

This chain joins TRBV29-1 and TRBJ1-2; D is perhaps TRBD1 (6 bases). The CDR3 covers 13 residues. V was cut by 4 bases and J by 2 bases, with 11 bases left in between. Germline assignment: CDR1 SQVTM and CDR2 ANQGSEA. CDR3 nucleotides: TGCAGCGTTGGTTACCAGGGGAACTATGGCTACACCTTC. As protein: CSVGYQGNYGYTF. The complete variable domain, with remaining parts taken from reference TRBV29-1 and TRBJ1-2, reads SAVISQKPSRDICQRGTSLTIQCQVDSQVTMMFWYRQQPGQSLTLIATANQGSEATYESGFVIDKFPISRPNLTFSTLTVSNMSPEDSSIYLCSVGYQGNYGYTFGSGTRLTVV.

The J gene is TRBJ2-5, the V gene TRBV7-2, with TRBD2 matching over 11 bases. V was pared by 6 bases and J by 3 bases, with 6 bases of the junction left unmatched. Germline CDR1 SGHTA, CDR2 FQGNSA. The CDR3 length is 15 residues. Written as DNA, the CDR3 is TGTGCCAGCAGTTACCCGGGACTAGCGGAAGAGACCCAGTACTTC. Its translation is CASSYPGLAEETQYF.

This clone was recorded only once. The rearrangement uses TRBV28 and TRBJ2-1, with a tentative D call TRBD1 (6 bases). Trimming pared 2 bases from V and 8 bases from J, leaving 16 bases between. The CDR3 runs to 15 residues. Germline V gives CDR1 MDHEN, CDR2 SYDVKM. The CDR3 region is CASSLMGRGSDEQFF. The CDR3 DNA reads TGTGCCAGCAGTTTAATGGGCAGGGGTTCGGATGAGCAGTTCTTC.

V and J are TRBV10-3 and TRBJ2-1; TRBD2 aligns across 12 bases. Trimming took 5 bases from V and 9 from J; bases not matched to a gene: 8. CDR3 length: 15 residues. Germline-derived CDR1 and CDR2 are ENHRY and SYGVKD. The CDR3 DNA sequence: TGTGCCATCAGTACGGAACTAGCGGGGGGTGGTGAGCAGTTCTTC. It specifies CAISTELAGGGEQFF.